This entry is about one T cell receptor beta chain. Its antigen is not yet known. Base qualities are not recorded, but no much larger clone differs from it by a single base. This record comes from a study of shared clonotypes between healthy human individuals (dated by TCRdb to the early 2020s). In the study overall: A couple of women and a few men aged 18 to 49 years were included in the cohort. For each donor, three plates each were used for CD4 naive and CD4 memory, two plates were used for CD8 naive, and one plate was used for CD8 memory. To estimate repertoire size and how much clonotype sharing occurs between individuals, the study deeply sequenced the blood TCR repertoires of about five healthy adults. Leukapheresis yielded between about 0.94 and 9.5 billion PBMCs per donor. Different laboratories and diverse techniques were used to prepare libraries and sequence TCR repertoires, to increase sequencing depth and limit assay-specific biases. The paper's findings and limits, for the study overall: Rarefaction of sorted-subset datasets indicated incomplete sequencing despite the large sequencing depth. Because the study included a small number of donors, the genetic and exposure-history diversity represented was limited. About 5% of naive CD4, 3.5% of naive CD8, 2.3% of memory CD4, and 0.35% to 0.4% of memory CD8 clonotypes were shared across four donors. Compared with non-shared clonotypes, the clonotypes found in all four sorted-subset donors had higher generation probabilities. Estimated clonotype richness was generally larger for naive than for memory subsets. Sampling was restricted to blood, and TCR repertoires in tissues likely differ from the TCR repertoires found in blood. Pairwise subsampling led to the expectation that sequencing depth would affect the degree of clonotype sharing among donors.

Healthy HIV-negative adults with no recently reported acute infections or vaccinations were included as donors. All donors were Caucasian adults living in Nashville, Tennessee, USA. CD4+ T cells were enriched by magnetic negative selection; naive cells were then positively selected on CD45RA, and the negative fraction formed the memory subset. Blood was collected by leukapheresis, and PBMCs were isolated by Ficoll-Histopaque density gradient centrifugation and then cryopreserved in liquid nitrogen vapor phase. Purity and quantity of every magnetically sorted T cell population were checked by analytical flow cytometry. Genomic DNA was isolated from every sorted fraction and measured by UV absorbance on a Nanodrop 2000c. Using the deep immunoSEQ assay, multiplex PCR amplified TCR CDR3 regions from genomic DNA. For each cell subset, the extracted genomic DNA was distributed evenly across all wells of several immunoSEQ 96-well plates, and each plate served as one replicate. For sorted subsets, approximately 210 ng genomic DNA, equal to 30,000 to 35,000 T cell genomes, was loaded into each replicate PCR. The purified libraries were quantified using a Qubit 3.0 fluorometer, sized with a Bioanalyzer 2100, and then quantified again using the KAPA Library Quantification kit. Every immunoSEQ 96-well plate was sequenced on a dedicated single-read 150-cycle Illumina NextSeq 550 flow cell. For the original study's pipeline: Because the immunoSEQ output included only junctional sequences and no quality scores, the filtering could not be the same as the filtering used for full-length reads. To assign V/J genes and CDR3, sequences were annotated against IMGT germline references using PyIR, a Python wrapper for IgBLAST v1.9. Reads were removed for weak V/J assignments (E-value above 1e-6), missing CDR3, stop codons, out-of-frame junctions, or ambiguous translated residues. V3J clonotypes were defined as sequences sharing the same inferred V gene, J gene, and CDR3 amino acid sequence. Percentage overlap between repertoires was computed as shared unique clonotypes divided by the size of the smaller repertoire. Richness of each repertoire was evaluated using RTK rarefaction, the Chao1 estimator, and Recon v2.1 estimates of unobserved clonotypes. OLGA was used to compute generation probabilities for all TCRbeta clonotypes that the gDNA method yielded from a few donors. The table was pulled from immuneACCESS by TCRdb, which kept in-frame rearrangements only. Such tables lose some clones; where checked, under half of the loss comes from unresolved V genes, and the rest has no known cause. Clonal size and the V and J genes are those of that table, whereas D and trimming came from the DNA. The sample table contains around 200,000 clones; only one count was recorded for 66% of them. The ten largest clones represent around 9.3% of the sample.

Sequences SNHLY (CDR1) and FYNNEI (CDR2) are obtained from the germline V gene. From the cysteine through the phenylalanine, the CDR3 covers 15 amino acids. Only the CDR3 DNA is retained, 45 bases long and in frame from the first base. Trimmed from V: 6 bases; trimmed from J: 4 bases; junction bases lacking a gene match: 6. The V and J segments used are TRBV2 and TRBJ2-1, and 10 bases in between align with TRBD2. This sequence was found in a man aged 30 to 39 in good health. The sample was memory CD4+ T cells sorted from blood. Sample cell subset or site, as interpreted from the label and publication: CD45RA-negative fraction. The sequenced DNA is TGTGCCAGCAGGAAGACTAGCGGGTTTTACAATGAGCAGTTCTTC. It specifies CASRKTSGFYNEQFF.